This TCR beta chain derives from a study of blood T cells in healthy people across ages. The germline gives CDR1 MNHEY, CDR2 SMNVEV (reference sequence). The CDR3 is made up of 11 amino acids. The V end was cut by 7 bases, the J end by 2 bases, with 4 bases between. A J-beta primer mix and a sample-barcoded 5' primer were used in a second PCR of about 7 to 12 cycles. Paired-end reads containing CDR3 totaled no fewer than 2.5 million for each sample. TCRdb ran MiXCR on the 5' RACE reads and lists one entry per CDR3 protein. The profile shows hundreds of thousands of distinct CDR3 sequences, around half of them singletons. The sample providers were healthy Caucasian people from Russia, aged roughly 6 to 90. Total RNA, at least 5 micrograms per sample, came from PBMCs. This clonotype was counted only a few times.

Material: blood. The sequence came from a man older than 75 in good health. V and J are TRBV27 and TRBJ2-3; D call uncertain. As DNA, the CDR3 is TGTGCCAGCAAGGTCACAGATACGCAGTATTTT. Its translation is CASKVTDTQYF.